In its sample, the clone carrying this TCR beta chain was seen once. Its antigen is still unknown. This same CDR3 is encoded by further DNA sequences in the sample. This sample is part of a study of cytomegalovirus exposure and HLA in healthy donors. Findings and caveats of the study: Later analysis demonstrated an association between a missense DCLRE1C variant and TCR beta V- and J-gene trimming.

Primers included in the PCR were 60 Vbeta and 13 Jbeta primers. The repertoire was sequenced with immunoSEQ multiplex PCR; TCRdb's copy has only in-frame clones and lacks some. The sample shows about 250,000 clones, about 90% of them seen only once. CDR1 SNHLY and CDR2 FYNNEI come from the germline V gene. The CDR3 consists of 11 residues. The ends were cut back, 6 bases at V and 1 base at J, with 4 bases in the middle. The chain links TRBV2 to TRBJ2-7; no definite D call. This TCR came from a girl under 10 years old in good health and CMV-seronegative. Sequencing used PBMCs. In DNA form, the CDR3 reads TGTGCCAGCAGCTTTTCCTACGAGCAGTACTTC. It yields the protein CASSFSYEQYF.